The text below deals with one T cell receptor beta chain. Its antigen target is currently unknown. No base qualities exist here, and no much larger clone lies one base off it. Measured from the cysteine to the phenylalanine, the CDR3 is 15 residues long. Only the CDR3 part of the read is kept: 45 bases, read in frame from the first base. V is cut by 4 bases and J by 3 bases, and the space between the germline ends is 16 bases. The germline V gene sets CDR1 to SGHNT and CDR2 to YENEEA. This sample was included in a study of T-cell reconstitution after alpha-beta-depleted transplantation in children (TCRdb year 2016). Context from the whole study: The study quantitatively tracked T-cell immune reconstitution after TCRalphabeta/CD19-depleted allogeneic hematopoietic cell transplantation in children using TCR repertoire profiling.

Library prep was done by PCR. Sequencing was performed on an Illumina HiSeq 2500. TCR libraries were prepared with molecular barcoding, using unique molecular identifiers to normalize TCRbeta repertoire quantification. Through fastp at Q25 and MiXCR, TCRdb rebuilt clones from the public reads, retaining in-frame beta chains. Merged by CDR3 protein, the rows form single entries marked with the most common genes and DNA. Counted in this sample were about 640,000 distinct CDR3 sequences; about 15% of them appeared once. The ten largest clones capture 0.8% to 1.1% of the sample. The source of this sequence is a human donor who donated a stem cell graft to a child with acute myeloid leukemia. Rearrangement joined TRBV11-3 to TRBJ2-7; tentative D gene TRBD1, with 6 bases matching. The sequenced sample was PBMCs from the stem cell graft donor, obtained from the stem cell graft. This receptor carries the CDR3 CASSSSSRDIYEQYF. DNA sequence: TGTGCCAGCAGCTCCTCGTCTCGGGACATCTACGAGCAGTACTTC.